This T cell receptor (beta chain) was recorded in a study of post-analysis software for immune sequencing data (dated by TCRdb to the mid-2010s). Background on the whole study: Relapsing-remitting, secondary progressive and progressive-relapsing multiple sclerosis were recorded as disease courses, and subtype annotation was lacking for some patients. The patient repertoires were compared against around 11 previously published healthy control repertoires obtained from donors aged 6 to 25 years. A subset of samples was prepared in parallel using single-end sample barcoding, then pooled and co-amplified after Illumina adapter ligation.

The paper's findings and limits, for the study overall: Direct clustering with F measure revealed strong co-clustering of samples prepared in the same batch, which led to a batch-effect correction. Significantly higher frequencies in patients than in controls were found for several TRBV segments, including TRBV5-6, TRBV5-1 and TRBV20-1. Multiple sclerosis patients had significantly lower normalized Chao1 diversity than controls, a result that suggests substantial peripheral T-cell clonal expansion. The multiple sclerosis patient group was slightly younger than the control group.

This clonotype appeared once. What antigen it recognizes has not been identified. Qualities for individual bases were not recorded, and no much larger clone is one base off. Trimming takes 3 bases from V and 4 bases from J, and the germline ends sit 4 bases apart. The CDR3 measures 12 amino acids from cysteine to phenylalanine. This entry keeps only the CDR3 DNA: 36 bases, framed from base 1. To demonstrate the VDJtools post-analysis software, the study profiled TCR beta repertoires from the peripheral blood of about 13 young patients with multiple sclerosis. The patients with multiple sclerosis were children and adolescents between roughly 6 and 15 years of age. Library construction relied on PCR. Sequencing relied on an Illumina HiSeq 2500. To reduce PCR and sequencing biases, unique molecular identifiers were incorporated into the TCR beta cDNA libraries. Per 1 to 10 million input T cells, roughly 500,000 cDNA molecules were obtained, such that each molecule approximated one T cell. Patient libraries were prepared and sequenced with the same protocol used for the earlier healthy control dataset. Within a given batch, samples were prepared together, multiplexed and sequenced on the same HiSeq lane. Processing in the source paper ran as follows. Raw barcoded reads were processed with MIGEC, discarding single-read molecular identifier groups before consensus assembly and CDR3 extraction. VDJtools was used for post-analysis of the clonotype tables, and diversity was normalized by down-sampling every dataset to the size of the smallest sample. Repertoire overlap clustering matched CDR3 amino acid but not nucleotide sequences to correct batch-related cross-sample contamination. In TCRdb, the public reads were trimmed at Q25 with fastp and aligned with MiXCR, with productive beta chains retained. A single entry per CDR3 protein holds the most common genes and DNA from its merged rows. The V and J calls shown here were made by TCRdb, not taken from the authors' results. A total of some 690,000 distinct CDR3 sequences appear in this sample, approximately 59% of them only once. The ten top clones hold about 11% of the sample.

Sequenced sample: blood. Recombination linked TRBV12-3 or TRBV12-4 to TRBJ2-1; no D gene is confidently identified. The origin of this receptor is a girl aged 2 to 9 with multiple sclerosis. The CDR3 has the sequence CASSFYYNEQFF. The base sequence is TGTGCCAGCAGTTTTTATTACAATGAGCAGTTCTTC.